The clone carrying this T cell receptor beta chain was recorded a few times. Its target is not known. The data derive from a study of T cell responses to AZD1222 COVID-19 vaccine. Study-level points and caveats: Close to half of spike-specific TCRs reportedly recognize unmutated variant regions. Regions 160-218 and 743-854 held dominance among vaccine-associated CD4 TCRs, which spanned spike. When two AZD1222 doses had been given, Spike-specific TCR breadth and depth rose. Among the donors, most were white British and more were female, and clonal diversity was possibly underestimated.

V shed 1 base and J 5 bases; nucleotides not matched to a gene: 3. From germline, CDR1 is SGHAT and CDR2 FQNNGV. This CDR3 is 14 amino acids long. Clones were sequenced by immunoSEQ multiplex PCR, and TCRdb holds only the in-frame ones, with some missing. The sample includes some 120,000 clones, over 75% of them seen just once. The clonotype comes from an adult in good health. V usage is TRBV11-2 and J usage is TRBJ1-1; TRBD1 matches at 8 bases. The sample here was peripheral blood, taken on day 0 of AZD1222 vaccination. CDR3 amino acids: CASSLAGGFTEAFF. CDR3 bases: TGTGCCAGCAGCTTAGCAGGGGGCTTTACTGAAGCTTTCTTT.